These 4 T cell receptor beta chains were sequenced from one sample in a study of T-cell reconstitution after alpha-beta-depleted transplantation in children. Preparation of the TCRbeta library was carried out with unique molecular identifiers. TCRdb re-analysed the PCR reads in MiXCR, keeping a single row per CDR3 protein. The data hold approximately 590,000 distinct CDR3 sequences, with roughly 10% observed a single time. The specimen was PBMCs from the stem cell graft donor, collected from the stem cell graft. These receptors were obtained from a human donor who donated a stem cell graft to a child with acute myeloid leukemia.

The CDR3 DNA reads as TGTGCCAGCAGCGATGAAGCGGGCTCCTACGAGCAGTACTTC. This gives the protein CASSDEAGSYEQYF. The chain uses TRBV11-1 and TRBJ2-7, with a weak D call TRBD2 (6 bases). V was pared by 5 bases and J by 0 bases, with 11 bases between. The CDR3 has 14 residues. Germline V gene lookup returns CDR1 SGHAT and CDR2 FQDESV (reference sequence).

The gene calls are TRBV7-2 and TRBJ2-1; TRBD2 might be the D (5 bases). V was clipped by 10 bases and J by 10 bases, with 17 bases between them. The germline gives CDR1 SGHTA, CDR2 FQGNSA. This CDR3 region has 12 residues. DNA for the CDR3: TGTGCCATGAGCTGCGGGTCCGGCGAGCAGTTCTTC. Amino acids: CAMSCGSGEQFF.

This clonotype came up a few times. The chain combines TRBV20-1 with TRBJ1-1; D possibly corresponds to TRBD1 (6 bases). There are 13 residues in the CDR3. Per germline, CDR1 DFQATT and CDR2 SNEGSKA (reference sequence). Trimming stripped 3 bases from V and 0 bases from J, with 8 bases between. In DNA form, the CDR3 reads TGCAGTGCTAGGGGGACATTGAACACTGAAGCTTTCTTT. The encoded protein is CSARGTLNTEAFF.

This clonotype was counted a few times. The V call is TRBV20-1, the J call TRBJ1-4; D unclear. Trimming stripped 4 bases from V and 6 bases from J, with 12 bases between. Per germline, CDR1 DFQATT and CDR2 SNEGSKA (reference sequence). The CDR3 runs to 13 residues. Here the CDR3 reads CSAIPYSYEKLFF. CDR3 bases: TGCAGTGCTATTCCTTACAGCTATGAAAAACTGTTTTTT.